The next 2 T cell receptor beta chains were all read from a single sample in a study of blood T cell repertoires in COVID-19. Sequencing used immunoSEQ multiplex PCR; TCRdb keeps in-frame clones, though not all of them. The table has over 65,000 clones, 80% seen once. The material sequenced was peripheral blood. The receptors derive from a woman between 35 and 50 years old with active or convalescent COVID-19.

The J gene is TRBJ2-5, the V gene TRBV5-1; perhaps TRBD2 as D (5 bases). Germline values: CDR1 SGHRS, CDR2 YFSETQ. V shed 4 bases and J shed 5 bases, with 9 bases lying between them. This CDR3 region has 12 residues. CDR3 nucleotides: TGCGCCAGCAGCGAGGGATGGGAGACCCAGTACTTC. Amino acids: CASSEGWETQYF.

The chain joins TRBV6-6 to TRBJ2-3; TRBD2 aligns across 12 bases. V gave up 4 bases and J gave up 4 bases; unmatched junction bases: 6. Germline CDR1 MNHNY, CDR2 SVGAGI (reference sequence). The CDR3 has 16 residues. DNA for the CDR3: TGTGCCAGCAGTTTCCTCGGACTAGCGGGACCAGATACGCAGTATTTT. The encoded protein is CASSFLGLAGPDTQYF.